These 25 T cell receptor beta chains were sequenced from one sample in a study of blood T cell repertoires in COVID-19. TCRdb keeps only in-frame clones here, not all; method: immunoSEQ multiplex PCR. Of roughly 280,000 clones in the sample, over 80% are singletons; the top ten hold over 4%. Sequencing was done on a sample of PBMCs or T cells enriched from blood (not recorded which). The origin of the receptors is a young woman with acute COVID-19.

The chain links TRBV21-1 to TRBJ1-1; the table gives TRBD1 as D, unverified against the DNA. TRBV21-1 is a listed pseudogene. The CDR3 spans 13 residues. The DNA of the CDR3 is TGTGCCAGCACCGAAACAGGGAACACTGAAGCTTTCTTT. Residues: CASTETGNTEAFF.

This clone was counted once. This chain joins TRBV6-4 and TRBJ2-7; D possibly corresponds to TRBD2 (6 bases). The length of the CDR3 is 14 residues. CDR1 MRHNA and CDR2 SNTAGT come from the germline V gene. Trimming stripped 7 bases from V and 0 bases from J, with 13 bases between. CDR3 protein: CASTGGGLSYEQYF. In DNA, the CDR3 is TGTGCCAGCACTGGGGGAGGACTCTCCTACGAGCAGTACTTC.

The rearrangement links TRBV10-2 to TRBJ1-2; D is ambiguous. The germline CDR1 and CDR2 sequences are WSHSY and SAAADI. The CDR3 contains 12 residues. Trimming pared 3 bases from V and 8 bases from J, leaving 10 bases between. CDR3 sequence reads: CASSDLTKGYTF. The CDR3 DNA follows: TGCGCCAGCAGTGACCTAACCAAGGGCTACACCTTC.

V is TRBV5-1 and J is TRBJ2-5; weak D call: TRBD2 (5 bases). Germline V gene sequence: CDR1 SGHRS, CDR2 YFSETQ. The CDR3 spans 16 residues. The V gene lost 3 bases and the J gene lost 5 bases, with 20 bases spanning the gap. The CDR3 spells CASSWGPGSSGETQYF. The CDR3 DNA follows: TGCGCCAGCAGCTGGGGTCCGGGGTCCTCCGGGGAGACCCAGTACTTC.

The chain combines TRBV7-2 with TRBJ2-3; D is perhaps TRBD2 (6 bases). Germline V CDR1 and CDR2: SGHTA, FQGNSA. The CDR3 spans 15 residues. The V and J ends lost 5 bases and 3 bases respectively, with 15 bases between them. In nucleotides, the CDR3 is TGTGCCAGCAGCCCTGCCGGTAGCGGTACAGATACGCAGTATTTT. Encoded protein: CASSPAGSGTDTQYF.

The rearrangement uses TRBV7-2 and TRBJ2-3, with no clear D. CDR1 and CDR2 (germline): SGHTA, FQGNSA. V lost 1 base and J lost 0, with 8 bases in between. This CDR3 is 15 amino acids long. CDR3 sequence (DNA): TGTGCCAGCAGCTTAGGACTCATTAGCACAGATACGCAGTATTTT. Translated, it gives CASSLGLISTDTQYF.

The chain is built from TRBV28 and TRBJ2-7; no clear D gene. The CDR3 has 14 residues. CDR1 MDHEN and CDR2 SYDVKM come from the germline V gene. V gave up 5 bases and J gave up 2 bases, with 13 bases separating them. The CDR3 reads CASSPRGLAYEQYF. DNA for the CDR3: TGTGCCAGCAGTCCACGCGGTCTAGCCTACGAGCAGTACTTC.

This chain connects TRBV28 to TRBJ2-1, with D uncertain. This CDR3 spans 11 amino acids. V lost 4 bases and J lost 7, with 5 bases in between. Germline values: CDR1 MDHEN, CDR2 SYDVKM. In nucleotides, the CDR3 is TGTGCCAGCAGTTCCTCTAATGAGCAGTTCTTC. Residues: CASSSSNEQFF.

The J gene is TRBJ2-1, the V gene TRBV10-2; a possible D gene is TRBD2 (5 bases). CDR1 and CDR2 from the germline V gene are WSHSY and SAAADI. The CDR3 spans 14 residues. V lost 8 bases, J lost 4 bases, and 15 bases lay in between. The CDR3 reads CASFGGGQYNEQFF. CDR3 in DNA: TGCGCCAGCTTCGGTGGCGGGCAGTACAATGAGCAGTTCTTC.

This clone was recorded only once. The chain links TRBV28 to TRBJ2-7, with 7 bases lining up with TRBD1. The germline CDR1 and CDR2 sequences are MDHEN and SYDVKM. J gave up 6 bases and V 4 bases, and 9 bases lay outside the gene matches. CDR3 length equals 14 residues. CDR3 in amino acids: CASSSLNDRVEQYF. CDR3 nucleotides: TGTGCCAGCAGTTCCCTGAACGACAGGGTCGAGCAGTACTTC. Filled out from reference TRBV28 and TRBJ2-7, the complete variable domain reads DVKVTQSSRYLVKRTGEKVFLECVQDMDHENMFWYRQDPGLGLRLIYFSYDVKMKEKGDIPEGYSVSREKKERFSLILESASTNQTSMYLCASSSLNDRVEQYFGPGTRLTVT.

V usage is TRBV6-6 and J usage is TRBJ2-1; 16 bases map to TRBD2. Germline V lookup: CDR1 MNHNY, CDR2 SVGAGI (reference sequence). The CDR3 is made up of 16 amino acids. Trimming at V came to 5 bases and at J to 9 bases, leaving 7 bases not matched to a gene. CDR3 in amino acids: CASSPPGLAGGLEQFF. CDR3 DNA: TGTGCCAGCAGTCCCCCGGGACTAGCGGGAGGGCTTGAGCAGTTCTTC.

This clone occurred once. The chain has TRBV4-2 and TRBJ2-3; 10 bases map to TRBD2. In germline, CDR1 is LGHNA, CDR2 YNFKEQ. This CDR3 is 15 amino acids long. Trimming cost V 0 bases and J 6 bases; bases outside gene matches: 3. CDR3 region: CASSQDMTSGDTQYF. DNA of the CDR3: TGTGCCAGCAGCCAAGATATGACTAGCGGGGATACGCAGTATTTT.

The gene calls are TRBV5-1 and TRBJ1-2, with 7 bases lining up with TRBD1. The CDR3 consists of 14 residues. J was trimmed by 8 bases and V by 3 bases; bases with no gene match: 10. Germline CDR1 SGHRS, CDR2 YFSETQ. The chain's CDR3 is CASSSQGQEVGYTF. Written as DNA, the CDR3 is TGCGCCAGCAGCTCGCAAGGACAGGAGGTCGGCTACACCTTC. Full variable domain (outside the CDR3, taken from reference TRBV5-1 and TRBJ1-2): KAGVTQTPRYLIKTRGQQVTLSCSPISGHRSVSWYQQTPGQGLQFLFEYFSETQRNKGNFPGRFSGRQFSNSRSEMNVSTLELGDSALYLCASSSQGQEVGYTFGSGTRLTVV.

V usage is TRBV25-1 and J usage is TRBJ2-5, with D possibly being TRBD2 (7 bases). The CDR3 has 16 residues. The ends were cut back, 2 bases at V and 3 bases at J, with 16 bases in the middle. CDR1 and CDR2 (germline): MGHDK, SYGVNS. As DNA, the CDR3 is TGTGCCAGCAGTGAACTCGGGGGGCGCCCGGAAGAGACCCAGTACTTC. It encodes CASSELGGRPEETQYF.

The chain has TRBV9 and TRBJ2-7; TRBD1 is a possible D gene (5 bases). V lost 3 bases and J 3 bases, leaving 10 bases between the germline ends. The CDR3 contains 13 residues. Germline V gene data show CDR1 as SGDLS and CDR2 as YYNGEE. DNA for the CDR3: TGTGCCAGCAGCGGGGGCAGCCACTACGAGCAGTACTTC. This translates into CASSGGSHYEQYF.

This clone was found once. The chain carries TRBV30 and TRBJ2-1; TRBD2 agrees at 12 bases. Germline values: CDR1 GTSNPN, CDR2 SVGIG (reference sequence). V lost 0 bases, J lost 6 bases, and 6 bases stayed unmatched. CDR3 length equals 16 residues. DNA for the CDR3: TGTGCCTGGAGTGTGGGACTAGCGGGCCGAAGCAATGAGCAGTTCTTC. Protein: CAWSVGLAGRSNEQFF.

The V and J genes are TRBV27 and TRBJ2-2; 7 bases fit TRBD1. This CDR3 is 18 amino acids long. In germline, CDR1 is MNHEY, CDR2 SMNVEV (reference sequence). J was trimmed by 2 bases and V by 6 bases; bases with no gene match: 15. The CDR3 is CASSPDFGQDPNTGELFF. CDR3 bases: TGTGCCAGCAGCCCAGACTTCGGACAGGACCCTAACACCGGGGAGCTGTTTTTT.

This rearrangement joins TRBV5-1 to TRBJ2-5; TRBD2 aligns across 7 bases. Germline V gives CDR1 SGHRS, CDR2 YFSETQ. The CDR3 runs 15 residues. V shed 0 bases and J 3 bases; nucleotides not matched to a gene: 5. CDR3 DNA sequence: TGCGCCAGCAGCTTGGGTGGGAGGGCCGAAGAGACCCAGTACTTC. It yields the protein CASSLGGRAEETQYF.

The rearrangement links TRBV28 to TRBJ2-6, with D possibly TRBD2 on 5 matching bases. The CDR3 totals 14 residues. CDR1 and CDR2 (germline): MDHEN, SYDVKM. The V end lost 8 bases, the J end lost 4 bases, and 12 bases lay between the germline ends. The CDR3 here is CASYSTGGANVLTF. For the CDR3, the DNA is TGTGCCAGCTATTCGACGGGAGGGGCCAACGTCCTGACTTTC.

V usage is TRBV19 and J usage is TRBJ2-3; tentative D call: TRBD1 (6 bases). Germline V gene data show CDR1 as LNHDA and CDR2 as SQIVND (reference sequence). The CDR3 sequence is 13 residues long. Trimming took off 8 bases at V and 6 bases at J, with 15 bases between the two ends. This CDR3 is CASRDIQPDTQYF. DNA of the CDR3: TGTGCCAGTCGGGACATCCAGCCCGATACGCAGTATTTT.

The CDR3 nucleotides are TGTGCCAGCAGTTCGGGGGGGTTGGGGGACGGCGAAGCTTTCTTT. Amino acids: CASSSGGLGDGEAFF. The chain is built from TRBV27 and TRBJ1-1; weak D call: TRBD1 (5 bases). The CDR3 length is 15 residues. Germline CDR1 and CDR2: MNHEY and SMNVEV (reference sequence). Deletions cut 4 bases from V and 8 bases from J, with 20 bases between.

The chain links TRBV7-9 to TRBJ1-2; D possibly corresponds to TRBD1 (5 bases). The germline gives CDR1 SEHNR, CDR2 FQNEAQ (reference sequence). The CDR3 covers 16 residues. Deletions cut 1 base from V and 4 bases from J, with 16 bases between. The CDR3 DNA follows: TGTGCCAGCAGCTTAGGTTCTGGGGGACTAATCTATGGCTACACCTTC. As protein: CASSLGSGGLIYGYTF.

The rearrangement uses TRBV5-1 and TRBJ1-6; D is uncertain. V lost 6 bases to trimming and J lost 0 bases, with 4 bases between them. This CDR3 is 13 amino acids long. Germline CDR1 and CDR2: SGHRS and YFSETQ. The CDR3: CASTSSYNSPLHF. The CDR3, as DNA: TGCGCCAGCACCAGCTCCTATAATTCACCCCTCCACTTT.

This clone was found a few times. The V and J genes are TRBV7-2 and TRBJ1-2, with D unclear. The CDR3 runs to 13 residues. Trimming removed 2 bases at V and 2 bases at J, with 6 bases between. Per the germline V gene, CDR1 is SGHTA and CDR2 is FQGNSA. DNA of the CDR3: TGTGCCAGCAGCTTACCCCAAAACTATGGCTACACCTTC. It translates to CASSLPQNYGYTF.

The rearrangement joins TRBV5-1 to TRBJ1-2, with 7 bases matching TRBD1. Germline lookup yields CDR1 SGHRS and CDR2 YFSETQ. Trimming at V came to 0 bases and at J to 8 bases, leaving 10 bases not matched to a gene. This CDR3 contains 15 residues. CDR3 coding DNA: TGCGCCAGCAGCTTGGACAGGGGCCTAGGGGTAGGCTACACCTTC. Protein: CASSLDRGLGVGYTF.